This T cell receptor beta chain is from a study of blood T cell repertoires in COVID-19. The overall study: Italy, Spain and the United States were the sources of the convalescent and acute COVID-19 samples. Sample material is recorded as cDNA or gDNA derived from T cells, B-cell-depleted T cells, or PBMCs.

The CDR3 length is 14 residues. Germline V gene data show CDR1 as GTSNPN and CDR2 as SVGIG (reference sequence). V was cut by 4 bases and J by 0 bases, with 9 bases left in between. Original analysis: Using reference gene primer amplification, nucleated cell counts were estimated. Using immunoSEQ multiplex PCR, the repertoire was profiled, and TCRdb retains in-frame clones only, with some absent. For V, J and clone size, that table is used; D and trimming come from the DNA. The sample shows some 150,000 clones, around 84% of them seen only once. Seattle researchers signed up patients amid active infection and tracked them longitudinally.

V is TRBV30 and J is TRBJ1-4; no clear D gene. Source material: peripheral blood. The origin of this receptor is a woman aged 70-85 years with COVID-19, enrolled during active disease. This CDR3 reads CAWNGVATNEKLFF. CDR3 nucleotides: TGTGCCTGGAACGGGGTTGCAACTAATGAAAAACTGTTTTTT.